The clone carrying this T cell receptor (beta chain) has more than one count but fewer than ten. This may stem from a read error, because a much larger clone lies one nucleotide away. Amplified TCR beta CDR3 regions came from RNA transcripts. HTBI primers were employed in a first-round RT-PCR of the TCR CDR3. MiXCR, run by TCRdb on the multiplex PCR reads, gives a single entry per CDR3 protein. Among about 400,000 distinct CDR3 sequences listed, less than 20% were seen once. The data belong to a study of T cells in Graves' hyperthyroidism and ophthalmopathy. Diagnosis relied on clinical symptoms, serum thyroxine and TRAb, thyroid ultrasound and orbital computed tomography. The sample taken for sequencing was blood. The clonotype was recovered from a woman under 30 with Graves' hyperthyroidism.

The CDR3 bases are TGTGCCAGCAGCTTAGGGGGCTGGGACTACGAGCAGTACTTC. Translated: CASSLGGWDYEQYF. The chain couples TRBV11-2 to TRBJ2-7, with a weak D call TRBD1 (5 bases). Germline V gene data show CDR1 as SGHAT and CDR2 as FQNNGV. The length of the CDR3 is 14 residues. The V end was cut by 1 base, the J end by 3 bases, with 10 bases between.